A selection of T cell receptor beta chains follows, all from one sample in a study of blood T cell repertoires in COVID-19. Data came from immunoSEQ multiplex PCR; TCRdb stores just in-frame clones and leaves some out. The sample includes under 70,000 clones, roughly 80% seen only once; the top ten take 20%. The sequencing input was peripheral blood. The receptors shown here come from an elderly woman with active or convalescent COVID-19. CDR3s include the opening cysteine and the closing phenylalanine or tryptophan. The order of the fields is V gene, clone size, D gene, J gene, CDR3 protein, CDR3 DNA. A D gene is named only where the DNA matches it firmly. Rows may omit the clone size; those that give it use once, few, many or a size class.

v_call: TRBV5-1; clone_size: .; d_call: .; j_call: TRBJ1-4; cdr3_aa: CASSLLFQNEKLFF; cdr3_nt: TGCGCCAGCAGCCTCCTATTCCAAAATGAAAAACTGTTTTTT
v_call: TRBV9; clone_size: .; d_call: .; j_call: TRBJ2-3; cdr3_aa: CASSVDTSITDTQYF; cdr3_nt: TGTGCCAGCAGCGTAGACACTAGCATCACAGATACGCAGTATTTT
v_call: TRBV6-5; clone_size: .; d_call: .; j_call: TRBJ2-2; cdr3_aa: CAIRGGHVSGELFF; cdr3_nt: TGTGCCATCCGAGGGGGACACGTATCCGGGGAGCTGTTTTTT
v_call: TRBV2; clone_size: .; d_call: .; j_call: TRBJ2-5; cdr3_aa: CASSGSGPETQYF; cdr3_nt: TGTGCCAGCAGTGGTAGCGGTCCGGAGACCCAGTACTTC
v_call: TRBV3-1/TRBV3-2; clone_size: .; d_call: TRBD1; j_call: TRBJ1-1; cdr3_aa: CASSHRGTGDTEAFF; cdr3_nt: TGTGCCAGCAGCCACCGCGGGACAGGGGACACTGAAGCTTTCTTT
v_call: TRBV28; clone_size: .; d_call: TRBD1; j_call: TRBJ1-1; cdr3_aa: CASSFGTGNMNTEAFF; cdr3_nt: TGTGCCAGCAGTTTCGGGACAGGGAATATGAACACTGAAGCTTTCTTT
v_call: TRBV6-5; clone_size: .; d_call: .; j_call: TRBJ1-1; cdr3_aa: CASRSDSQGKAFF; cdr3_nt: TGTGCCAGCAGGTCGGACAGTCAGGGTAAAGCTTTCTTT
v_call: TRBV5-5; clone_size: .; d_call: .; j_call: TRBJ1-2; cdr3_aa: CASSLAGIYGYTF; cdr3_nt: TGTGCCAGCAGCTTGGCAGGGATATATGGCTACACCTTC
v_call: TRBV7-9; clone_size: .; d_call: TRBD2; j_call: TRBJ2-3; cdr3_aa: CASSLDRLAGRPDTQYF; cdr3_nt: TGTGCCAGCAGCTTAGACAGACTAGCGGGGCGCCCTGATACGCAGTATTTT
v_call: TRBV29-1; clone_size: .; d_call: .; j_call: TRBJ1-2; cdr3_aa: CSVPLGGPFYGYTF; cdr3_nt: TGCAGCGTTCCTCTGGGGGGGCCGTTCTATGGCTACACCTTC
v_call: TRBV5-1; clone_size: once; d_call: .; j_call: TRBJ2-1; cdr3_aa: CASSLDASASYNEQFF; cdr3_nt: TGCGCCAGCAGCTTGGACGCAAGCGCCTCCTACAATGAGCAGTTCTTC
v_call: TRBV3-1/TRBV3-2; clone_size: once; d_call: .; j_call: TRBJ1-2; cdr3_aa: CASSQQLNYGYTF; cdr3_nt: TGTGCCAGCAGCCAACAACTAAACTATGGCTACACCTTC
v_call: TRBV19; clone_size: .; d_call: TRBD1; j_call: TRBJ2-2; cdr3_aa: CASSIATGFNTGELFF; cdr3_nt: TGTGCCAGTAGTATAGCGACAGGGTTCAACACCGGGGAGCTGTTTTTT
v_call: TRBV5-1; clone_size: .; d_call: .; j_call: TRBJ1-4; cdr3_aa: CASSSGGGTNEKLFF; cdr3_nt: TGCGCCAGCAGCTCGGGGGGCGGTACTAATGAAAAACTGTTTTTT
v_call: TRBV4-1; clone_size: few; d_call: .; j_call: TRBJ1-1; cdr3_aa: CASSASTSVNTEAFF; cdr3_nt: TGCGCCAGCAGCGCTTCTACTAGTGTGAACACTGAAGCTTTCTTT